The 17 T cell receptor beta chains below all came from one sample that was sequenced in a study of T cell clones after liver transplantation (dated by TCRdb to between 2018 and 2021). The meaning of the sample's time point label: pre-transplant. The library was produced with the immunoSEQ multiplex PCR assay. In its TCRdb copy, this immuneACCESS table keeps in-frame sequences only and misses some clones. Where compared with another copy, unresolved V genes explain less than half of these, and the others have no known cause. Present in this sample are about 24,000 clones, 69% of which were seen just once. 2.5% to 3.5% of the sample lies in the top ten. The sample consisted of CD4+ T cells from blood, taken before liver transplant. The receptors shown here come from a human donor who received a liver transplant.

The genes are TRBV7-2 and TRBJ2-1; unclear D gene. Germline assignment: CDR1 SGHTA and CDR2 FQGNSA. With 1 base removed from V and 7 bases from J, the gap between germline ends came to 11 bases. The CDR3 totals 14 residues. CDR3 residues: CASSLVGSSNEQFF. CDR3 sequence (DNA): TGTGCCAGCAGCTTAGTTGGTAGCTCGAATGAGCAGTTCTTC.

This chain connects TRBV5-1 to TRBJ1-3; TRBD1 matches 7 bases. Germline CDR1 reads SGHRS; CDR2 reads YFSETQ. V lost 1 base and J lost 1; bases outside the gene matches: 5. The CDR3 has 16 residues. The CDR3, as DNA: TGCGCCAGCAGCTTGACAATACAGGGGTCTGGAAACACCATATATTTT. It yields the protein CASSLTIQGSGNTIYF.

The chain employs TRBV30 and TRBJ1-4, with 8 nucleotides matching TRBD1. CDR1 is GTSNPN, CDR2 SVGIG, per germline (reference sequence). Trimming removed 1 base from V and 2 bases from J; junction bases left unmatched: 0. The CDR3 spans 14 residues. The CDR3 coding sequence is TGTGCCTGGAGTGGACAGGGGACTAATGAAAAACTGTTTTTT. Residues: CAWSGQGTNEKLFF.

This clone came up a few times. The rearrangement joins TRBV4-3 to TRBJ1-1; tentatively, D is TRBD1 (5 bases). V gave up 0 bases and J gave up 3 bases, with 14 bases separating them. Germline CDR1 reads LGHNA; CDR2 reads YSLEER. This CDR3 spans 16 amino acids. CDR3 DNA: TGCGCCAGCAGCCAAGATCCAGCAGGGCCATACACTGAAGCTTTCTTT. Translated: CASSQDPAGPYTEAFF.

V gene TRBV18 combines with J gene TRBJ2-5; 14 nucleotides match TRBD2. Germline CDR1 KGHSH, CDR2 LQKENI. The CDR3 sequence is 17 residues long. V was clipped by 6 bases and J by 4 bases; unmatched bases: 10. CDR3 in amino acids: CASSPVGLAGGLETQYF. The CDR3 DNA reads as TGTGCCAGCTCCCCAGTCGGACTAGCGGGAGGTTTAGAGACCCAGTACTTC.

This clone was counted a single time. This chain connects TRBV6-5 to TRBJ2-7, with a possible D match to TRBD2 (6 bases). The V gene lost 6 bases and the J gene lost 5 bases, with 20 bases spanning the gap. This CDR3 contains 15 residues. CDR1 is MNHEY, CDR2 SVGAGI, per germline. CDR3 bases: TGTGCCAGCAGCCCCCGTGTGGCCGGGAGCAACGAGCAGTACGTC. It is translated as CASSPRVAGSNEQYV.

The V and J genes are TRBV5-4 and TRBJ1-1; 8 bases fit TRBD1. The junction had 2 bases not matched to a gene; V was cut back by 0 bases and J by 1 base. Germline CDR1 SGHNT, CDR2 YYREEE (reference sequence). The CDR3 extends over 15 amino acids. Written as DNA, the CDR3 is TGTGCCAGCAGCTTGGACCAGGGGGCGAACACTGAAGCTTTCTTT. Residues: CASSLDQGANTEAFF.

This chain links TRBV4-2 with TRBJ1-5; D ambiguous. Trimming removed 1 base from V and 0 bases from J, with 10 bases in between. Per the germline V gene, CDR1 is LGHNA and CDR2 is YNFKEQ. This CDR3 spans 16 amino acids. The CDR3 spells CASSQAKGNSNQPQHF. The CDR3 coding sequence is TGTGCCAGCAGCCAAGCAAAAGGAAATAGCAATCAGCCCCAGCATTTT.

This clone turned up a few times. This chain connects TRBV5-4 to TRBJ2-7; D ambiguous. Germline CDR1 SGHNT, CDR2 YYREEE (reference sequence). V was clipped by 0 bases and J by 1 base, with 5 bases between them. The CDR3 has 13 amino acids. The CDR3 protein is CASSLDRSYEQYF. CDR3 in DNA: TGTGCCAGCAGCTTGGACAGATCCTACGAGCAGTACTTC. The full variable domain, with the rest looked up from reference TRBV5-4 and TRBJ2-7, is ETGVTQSPTHLIKTRGQQVTLRCSSQSGHNTVSWYQQALGQGPQFIFQYYREEENGRGNFPPRFSGLQFPNYSSELNVNALELDDSALYLCASSLDRSYEQYFGPGTRLTVT.

The rearrangement uses TRBV21-1 and TRBJ2-1; TRBD1 is taken as the D call from the table, unchecked against the DNA. TRBV21-1 is designated a pseudogene. There are 15 residues in the CDR3. This chain's CDR3 is CASSKDRPSYNEQFF. CDR3 coding DNA: TGTGCCAGCAGCAAAGACAGGCCATCCTACAATGAGCAGTTCTTC.

The chain carries TRBV19 and TRBJ1-5; D may be TRBD1 (5 bases). CDR1 and CDR2 (germline): LNHDA, SQIVND (reference sequence). The CDR3 spans 14 residues. The V end lost 5 bases, the J end lost 3 bases, and 11 bases lay between the germline ends. The CDR3 DNA is TGTGCCAGTAGTCCGGCAGGGTACAATCAGCCCCAGCATTTT. It encodes CASSPAGYNQPQHF.

The chain combines TRBV7-2 with TRBJ1-2, with D tentatively TRBD1 (6 bases). V dropped 5 bases and J dropped 4 bases, with 14 bases sitting between them. Germline V lookup: CDR1 SGHTA, CDR2 FQGNSA. The CDR3 has 14 amino acids. The CDR3 nucleotides are TGTGCCAGCAGCCCCCGGGGAGGGGGCTATGGCTACACCTTC. Protein sequence: CASSPRGGGYGYTF.

The rearrangement joins TRBV28 to TRBJ1-2; tentative D call: TRBD1 (5 bases). CDR3 length: 15 residues. Trimming removed 6 bases from V and 4 bases from J, with 18 bases in between. Germline values: CDR1 MDHEN, CDR2 SYDVKM. CDR3 nucleotides: TGTGCCAGCAGACGCCCCAGGGTTTTAGCCTATGGCTACACCTTC. Protein sequence: CASRRPRVLAYGYTF.

In DNA form, the CDR3 reads TGTGCCAGCAGCGCTGGCGGCCTAAGCTCCTACGAGCAGTACGTC. Its translation: CASSAGGLSSYEQYV. J is TRBJ2-7 and V is TRBV11-3; D call uncertain. The CDR3 consists of 15 residues. Trimming left V 5 bases short and J 0 bases short, with 14 bases between. CDR1 is SGHNT, CDR2 YENEEA, per germline.

The chain recombines TRBV18 with TRBJ2-1; the D gene is possibly TRBD2 (6 bases). Germline-derived CDR1 and CDR2 are KGHSH and LQKENI. V lost 6 bases and J 3 bases, leaving 15 bases between the germline ends. The CDR3 totals 15 residues. The CDR3 nucleotides are TGTGCCAGCTCCTTCACCCGGGAGATCTACAATGAGCAGTTCTTC. Protein: CASSFTREIYNEQFF.

V gene TRBV5-1 combines with J gene TRBJ2-4; the match to TRBD2 covers 9 bases. J lost 0 bases, V lost 0 bases, and 16 bases had no gene match. The CDR3 covers 21 residues. CDR1 and CDR2 from the germline V gene are SGHRS and YFSETQ. The CDR3 coding sequence is TGCGCCAGCAGCTTGGCCCCAGCGGGGGGACCAGGAGACTTAGCCAAAAACATTCAGTACTTC. Translated: CASSLAPAGGPGDLAKNIQYF.

The V call is TRBV28, the J call TRBJ1-2; 8 positions match TRBD1. Germline V gives CDR1 MDHEN, CDR2 SYDVKM. Germline trimming cut 1 base from V and 5 bases from J; bases unmatched to any gene: 3. There are 14 residues in the CDR3. CDR3 coding DNA: TGTGCCAGCAGTTTATCCTGGACAGGGTATGGCTACACCTTC. Its translation is CASSLSWTGYGYTF.